A selection of T cell receptor beta chains follows, all from one sample in a study of T cell responses to AZD1222 COVID-19 vaccine. Profiling relied on immunoSEQ multiplex PCR, and the TCRdb table lists in-frame clones only, not all of them. The sample has about 99,000 clones; 85% to 95% are singletons. Sequences were derived from peripheral blood, sampled on day 0 of AZD1222 vaccination. These receptors came from an adult in good health. Both conserved end residues are part of each CDR3. The D gene is left open where the match is weak. Only part of the rows carry a size: once, few, many, or a class if the clone is expanded.

V gene: TRBV5-1
J gene: TRBJ1-1
D gene: .
clone size: .
CDR3 protein: CASREGKNTEAFF
CDR3 DNA: TGCGCCAGCAGAGAGGGGAAGAACACTGAAGCTTTCTTT

V gene: TRBV9
J gene: TRBJ2-1
D gene: .
clone size: few
CDR3 protein: CASSVGRLEGNNEQFF
CDR3 DNA: TGTGCCAGCAGCGTAGGCCGTTTAGAGGGGAACAATGAGCAGTTCTTC

V gene: TRBV6-5
J gene: TRBJ1-2
D gene: .
clone size: .
CDR3 protein: CASSYTSVNYGYTF
CDR3 DNA: TGTGCCAGCAGTTACACTTCAGTGAACTATGGCTACACCTTC

V gene: TRBV11-2
J gene: TRBJ1-3
D gene: .
clone size: .
CDR3 protein: CASSLRQGQGNTIYF
CDR3 DNA: TGTGCCAGCAGCTTGCGGCAGGGGCAAGGAAACACCATATATTTT

V gene: TRBV3-1/TRBV3-2
J gene: TRBJ2-2
D gene: .
clone size: once
CDR3 protein: CASRMTSPDTGELFF
CDR3 DNA: TGTGCCAGCAGAATGACTAGTCCGGACACCGGGGAGCTGTTTTTT

V gene: TRBV6-5
J gene: TRBJ1-2
D gene: TRBD1
clone size: .
CDR3 protein: CASSYGGQVGGYTF
CDR3 DNA: TGTGCCAGCAGTTACGGGGGACAGGTGGGAGGCTACACCTTC

V gene: TRBV29-1
J gene: TRBJ1-1
D gene: .
clone size: .
CDR3 protein: CSVRGMGMGTEAFF
CDR3 DNA: TGCAGCGTTAGGGGCATGGGGATGGGCACTGAAGCTTTCTTT

V gene: TRBV2
J gene: TRBJ2-2
D gene: .
clone size: .
CDR3 protein: CASSEVLVFGELFF
CDR3 DNA: TGTGCCAGCAGTGAGGTATTGGTCTTCGGGGAGCTGTTTTTT

V gene: TRBV4-1
J gene: TRBJ1-1
D gene: TRBD1
clone size: .
CDR3 protein: CASSQVTGGDEAFF
CDR3 DNA: TGCGCCAGCAGCCAAGTTACAGGGGGCGATGAAGCTTTCTTT

V gene: TRBV7-3
J gene: TRBJ2-1
D gene: TRBD2
clone size: .
CDR3 protein: CASSLTSGLAESDEQFF
CDR3 DNA: TGTGCCAGCAGCTTAACTTCAGGACTAGCGGAAAGCGATGAGCAGTTCTTC

V gene: TRBV28
J gene: TRBJ2-7
D gene: .
clone size: .
CDR3 protein: CASSRIGDPSYEQYF
CDR3 DNA: TGTGCCAGCAGCCGGATCGGGGACCCATCCTACGAGCAGTACTTC

V gene: TRBV21-1
J gene: TRBJ1-6
D gene: .
clone size: .
CDR3 protein: CASSRPSSYNSPLHF
CDR3 DNA: TGTGCCAGCAGCAGGCCTAGCTCCTATAATTCACCCCTCCACTTT

V gene: TRBV6-6
J gene: TRBJ2-7
D gene: .
clone size: .
CDR3 protein: CASSLDRAGFSGEQYF
CDR3 DNA: TGTGCCAGCAGTTTGGATCGGGCAGGGTTCTCGGGTGAGCAGTACTTC

V gene: TRBV5-1
J gene: TRBJ1-5
D gene: .
clone size: .
CDR3 protein: CASSLDGQPQHF
CDR3 DNA: TGCGCCAGCAGCTTGGATGGTCAGCCCCAGCATTTT

V gene: TRBV27
J gene: TRBJ2-7
D gene: .
clone size: .
CDR3 protein: CASSSGHFYEQYF
CDR3 DNA: TGTGCCAGCAGTTCAGGACACTTTTACGAGCAGTACTTC

V gene: TRBV6-1
J gene: TRBJ1-5
D gene: .
clone size: .
CDR3 protein: CASSERRASESYSNQPQHF
CDR3 DNA: TGTGCCAGCAGCGAACGTCGGGCCAGTGAATCATATAGCAATCAGCCCCAGCATTTT

V gene: TRBV24-1
J gene: TRBJ1-3
D gene: .
clone size: .
CDR3 protein: CATSDSLVGNTIYF
CDR3 DNA: TGTGCCACCAGTGACAGTTTGGTTGGAAACACCATATATTTT

V gene: TRBV4-1
J gene: TRBJ2-2
D gene: .
clone size: .
CDR3 protein: CASSQDGTGELFF
CDR3 DNA: TGCGCCAGCAGCCAAGACGGAACCGGGGAGCTGTTTTTT

V gene: TRBV5-8
J gene: TRBJ2-3
D gene: TRBD1
clone size: once
CDR3 protein: CASSLGTGAGRTDTQYF
CDR3 DNA: TGTGCCAGCAGCTTAGGGACAGGGGCTGGGCGCACAGATACGCAGTATTTT

V gene: TRBV4-1
J gene: TRBJ2-2
D gene: .
clone size: .
CDR3 protein: CASSPNTGELFF
CDR3 DNA: TGCGCCAGCAGCCCCAACACCGGGGAGCTGTTTTTT

V gene: TRBV3-1/TRBV3-2
J gene: TRBJ1-1
D gene: .
clone size: .
CDR3 protein: CASSQDHGGRLGTEAFF
CDR3 DNA: TGTGCCAGCAGCCAAGATCACGGAGGGAGGCTAGGCACTGAAGCTTTCTTT

V gene: TRBV24-1
J gene: TRBJ2-6
D gene: .
clone size: .
CDR3 protein: CATSDLPGPGANVLTF
CDR3 DNA: TGTGCCACCAGTGATTTGCCCGGGCCTGGGGCCAACGTCCTGACTTTC

V gene: TRBV27
J gene: TRBJ2-2
D gene: .
clone size: .
CDR3 protein: CASSLGGAGELFF
CDR3 DNA: TGTGCCAGCAGTTTGGGAGGTGCCGGGGAGCTGTTTTTT

V gene: TRBV6-2/TRBV6-3
J gene: TRBJ1-5
D gene: .
clone size: few
CDR3 protein: CASSSWVGNQPQHF
CDR3 DNA: TGTGCCAGCAGTTCCTGGGTCGGCAATCAGCCCCAGCATTTT

V gene: TRBV9
J gene: TRBJ2-1
D gene: TRBD2
clone size: .
CDR3 protein: CASSVGRGYNEQFF
CDR3 DNA: TGTGCCAGCAGCGTGGGGAGGGGCTACAATGAGCAGTTCTTC

V gene: TRBV10-3
J gene: TRBJ1-2
D gene: .
clone size: .
CDR3 protein: CAISASYGGYTF
CDR3 DNA: TGTGCCATCAGCGCCTCCTATGGAGGCTACACCTTC

V gene: TRBV10-3
J gene: TRBJ1-3
D gene: TRBD1
clone size: .
CDR3 protein: CATLPGQRNTIYF
CDR3 DNA: TGTGCCACTTTACCGGGACAGAGAAACACCATATATTTT

V gene: TRBV10-3
J gene: TRBJ2-3
D gene: .
clone size: .
CDR3 protein: CAISESKASRNTDTQYF
CDR3 DNA: TGTGCCATCAGTGAGTCGAAGGCTAGCCGGAACACAGATACGCAGTATTTT

V gene: TRBV6-5
J gene: TRBJ2-4
D gene: TRBD1
clone size: .
CDR3 protein: CASSYTGQGKNIQYF
CDR3 DNA: TGTGCCAGCAGTTACACGGGACAGGGAAAAAACATTCAGTACTTC

V gene: TRBV5-4
J gene: TRBJ2-5
D gene: TRBD1
clone size: .
CDR3 protein: CASRAGGEETQYF
CDR3 DNA: TGTGCCAGCAGGGCAGGGGGTGAGGAGACCCAGTACTTC

V gene: TRBV30
J gene: TRBJ1-4
D gene: .
clone size: .
CDR3 protein: CAWSGQNNEKLFF
CDR3 DNA: TGTGCCTGGAGTGGGCAGAATAATGAAAAACTGTTTTTT

V gene: TRBV5-1
J gene: TRBJ1-5
D gene: .
clone size: .
CDR3 protein: CASSEDVGMPQHF
CDR3 DNA: TGCGCCAGCAGCGAGGACGTGGGGATGCCCCAGCATTTT

V gene: TRBV19
J gene: TRBJ2-7
D gene: TRBD2
clone size: .
CDR3 protein: CASSMLAGDPYEQYF
CDR3 DNA: TGTGCCAGTAGTATGTTAGCGGGGGACCCCTACGAGCAGTACTTC

V gene: TRBV28
J gene: TRBJ1-1
D gene: TRBD1
clone size: .
CDR3 protein: CASSFQGQGSEAFF
CDR3 DNA: TGTGCCAGCAGTTTCCAGGGACAGGGGTCTGAAGCTTTCTTT

V gene: TRBV14
J gene: TRBJ1-3
D gene: .
clone size: .
CDR3 protein: CASSLRRGNSGNTIYF
CDR3 DNA: TGTGCCAGCAGCCTACGAAGGGGGAACTCTGGAAACACCATATATTTT

V gene: TRBV7-3
J gene: TRBJ1-6
D gene: .
clone size: .
CDR3 protein: CASSLYGRISPLHF
CDR3 DNA: TGTGCCAGCAGCTTATACGGACGGATTTCACCCCTCCACTTT

V gene: TRBV6-1
J gene: TRBJ1-1
D gene: .
clone size: .
CDR3 protein: CASSEAHGGMNTEAFF
CDR3 DNA: TGTGCCAGCAGTGAGGCTCATGGAGGCATGAACACTGAAGCTTTCTTT

V gene: TRBV6-2/TRBV6-3
J gene: TRBJ1-5
D gene: .
clone size: .
CDR3 protein: CASSQGYQPQHF
CDR3 DNA: TGTGCCAGCAGCCAGGGGTATCAGCCCCAGCATTTT

V gene: TRBV19
J gene: TRBJ1-5
D gene: TRBD1
clone size: .
CDR3 protein: CASSIGPGQGDQPQHF
CDR3 DNA: TGTGCCAGTAGTATAGGACCGGGACAGGGAGATCAGCCCCAGCATTTT

V gene: TRBV6-2/TRBV6-3
J gene: TRBJ2-2
D gene: TRBD2
clone size: few
CDR3 protein: CASSYSGTSGINTGELFF
CDR3 DNA: TGTGCCAGCAGTTACTCGGGGACTAGCGGGATCAACACCGGGGAGCTGTTTTTT

V gene: TRBV10-3
J gene: TRBJ2-2
D gene: .
clone size: .
CDR3 protein: CAIKERVTGELFF
CDR3 DNA: TGTGCCATCAAAGAAAGGGTCACCGGGGAGCTGTTTTTT

V gene: TRBV9
J gene: TRBJ2-3
D gene: .
clone size: .
CDR3 protein: CASSVDTDTDTQYF
CDR3 DNA: TGTGCCAGCAGCGTAGATACAGACACAGATACGCAGTATTTT

V gene: TRBV1
J gene: TRBJ2-1
D gene: .
clone size: .
CDR3 protein: CTSSHPDGRWKYNEQFF
CDR3 DNA: TGCACCAGCAGCCACCCGGACGGCAGATGGAAATATAATGAGCAGTTCTTC

V gene: TRBV5-4
J gene: TRBJ2-5
D gene: TRBD2
clone size: once
CDR3 protein: CASSPRGNAFQETQYF
CDR3 DNA: TGTGCCAGCAGCCCGCGGGGGAACGCCTTCCAAGAGACCCAGTACTTC

V gene: TRBV6-5
J gene: TRBJ2-7
D gene: .
clone size: .
CDR3 protein: CASSPTRPSYEQYF
CDR3 DNA: TGTGCCAGCAGTCCGACAAGGCCATCCTACGAGCAGTACTTC

V gene: TRBV30
J gene: TRBJ2-3
D gene: .
clone size: .
CDR3 protein: CAWSSPGTDTQYF
CDR3 DNA: TGTGCCTGGAGTTCCCCGGGCACAGATACGCAGTATTTT

V gene: TRBV5-4
J gene: TRBJ2-2
D gene: TRBD2
clone size: .
CDR3 protein: CASSLAGANTGELFF
CDR3 DNA: TGTGCCAGCAGCTTAGCGGGGGCAAACACCGGGGAGCTGTTTTTT

V gene: TRBV5-8
J gene: TRBJ1-5
D gene: TRBD1
clone size: .
CDR3 protein: CASSYGTGGLPQHF
CDR3 DNA: TGTGCCAGCAGCTACGGGACAGGGGGTTTACCCCAGCATTTT

V gene: TRBV5-6
J gene: TRBJ2-3
D gene: TRBD1
clone size: .
CDR3 protein: CASSLDRGDTQYF
CDR3 DNA: TGTGCCAGCAGCTTGGACAGGGGAGATACGCAGTATTTT

V gene: TRBV7-9
J gene: TRBJ2-5
D gene: .
clone size: .
CDR3 protein: CASSPGRETQYF
CDR3 DNA: TGTGCCAGCAGCCCGGGCAGGGAGACCCAGTACTTC

V gene: TRBV4-1
J gene: TRBJ2-4
D gene: .
clone size: .
CDR3 protein: CASSQRPQGTKNIQYF
CDR3 DNA: TGCGCCAGCAGCCAAAGGCCCCAGGGTACCAAAAACATTCAGTACTTC